The rows below give T cell receptor beta chains drawn from one sample of a study of monozygotic twins with inflammatory bowel disease. From its re-call of the 5' RACE reads, TCRdb lists each CDR3 protein once, without DNA. The record lists roughly 300,000 distinct CDR3 sequences, of which the ten most abundant hold over 5.5%. Sequences were obtained from blood. Every receptor here comes from a human donor with ulcerative colitis or Crohn's disease, or a healthy co-twin of an affected twin (not recorded which). Each CDR3 is given with its conserved first and last residue.

j_call: TRBJ2-3
v_call: TRBV15
cdr3_aa: CATSREGLTSTDTQYF

j_call: TRBJ1-4
v_call: TRBV28
cdr3_aa: CASSLSQGRHEKLFF

j_call: TRBJ2-7
v_call: TRBV21-1
cdr3_aa: CASSRGLAGGNPYEQYF

j_call: TRBJ2-2
v_call: TRBV10-3
cdr3_aa: CAHRRDSGFTGELFF

j_call: TRBJ2-1
v_call: TRBV9
cdr3_aa: CASSGGPGTDLWGEQFF

j_call: TRBJ2-5
v_call: TRBV12-3/TRBV12-4
cdr3_aa: CASSPVAGRGTQYF

j_call: TRBJ2-6
v_call: TRBV30
cdr3_aa: CAWVGQASGANVLTF

j_call: TRBJ2-7
v_call: TRBV7-9
cdr3_aa: CASGSPWGSKPYEQYF

j_call: TRBJ2-3
v_call: TRBV10-3
cdr3_aa: CAISEEPPTDTQYF

j_call: TRBJ1-1
v_call: TRBV19
cdr3_aa: CASRHWTGMNTEAFF

j_call: TRBJ2-2
v_call: TRBV5-1
cdr3_aa: CASSAWAGAAGELFF

j_call: TRBJ2-4
v_call: TRBV6-5
cdr3_aa: CASSYSGTGGTGAKNIQYF

j_call: TRBJ2-2
v_call: TRBV27
cdr3_aa: CASSPQTGELFF

j_call: TRBJ1-1
v_call: TRBV6-2/TRBV6-3
cdr3_aa: CASSRLRTGFVTEAFF

j_call: TRBJ2-3
v_call: TRBV5-1
cdr3_aa: CASSLVSGQADTQYF

j_call: TRBJ2-5
v_call: TRBV5-1
cdr3_aa: CASSHPEWETQYF

j_call: TRBJ2-7
v_call: TRBV21-1
cdr3_aa: CASSKRPATGDEQYF

j_call: TRBJ2-1
v_call: TRBV20-1
cdr3_aa: CSASRTSVYNEQFF

j_call: TRBJ2-1
v_call: TRBV28
cdr3_aa: CASSLYNPGQGIEQFF

j_call: TRBJ2-7
v_call: TRBV7-2
cdr3_aa: CASSLAGTLTYEQYF

j_call: TRBJ2-5
v_call: TRBV27
cdr3_aa: CASSFQRESTQYF

j_call: TRBJ1-5
v_call: TRBV5-6
cdr3_aa: CASSLGISADSNQPQHF

j_call: TRBJ2-1
v_call: TRBV5-6
cdr3_aa: CASRKAAIDPSYNEQFF

j_call: TRBJ2-3
v_call: TRBV6-2/TRBV6-3
cdr3_aa: CASSLLLANRWGTQYF

j_call: TRBJ1-3
v_call: TRBV6-1
cdr3_aa: CASSRNPIGNTIYF

j_call: TRBJ2-1
v_call: TRBV12-3/TRBV12-4
cdr3_aa: CASSENILASGRNEQFF

j_call: TRBJ2-5
v_call: TRBV6-5
cdr3_aa: CASSYAPSRPETQYF

j_call: TRBJ2-7
v_call: TRBV7-6
cdr3_aa: CASSSDSGGAYEQYF

j_call: TRBJ2-1
v_call: TRBV5-1
cdr3_aa: CASSGEGGWEKANEQFF

j_call: TRBJ2-7
v_call: TRBV10-3
cdr3_aa: CAIRGTTKGDEQYF

j_call: TRBJ1-1
v_call: TRBV5-1
cdr3_aa: CASSDRAVNTEAFF

j_call: TRBJ2-7
v_call: TRBV27
cdr3_aa: CASSLSPRLGEGYEQYF

j_call: TRBJ2-5
v_call: TRBV3-1
cdr3_aa: CASSQIGTGVRETQYF

j_call: TRBJ2-5
v_call: TRBV6-2/TRBV6-3
cdr3_aa: CASSPIRGRYVQTQYF

j_call: TRBJ2-1
v_call: TRBV7-7
cdr3_aa: CASSQDRGPVNEQFF

j_call: TRBJ2-1
v_call: TRBV7-6
cdr3_aa: CASSTQLAGVAEQFF

j_call: TRBJ1-1
v_call: TRBV28
cdr3_aa: CASLGGLVNTEAFF

j_call: TRBJ2-3
v_call: TRBV25-1
cdr3_aa: CASSEKRQSTQYF

j_call: TRBJ2-3
v_call: TRBV10-3
cdr3_aa: CAISDREGPGLLRTDTQYF

j_call: TRBJ1-2
v_call: TRBV3-1
cdr3_aa: CASSQGPTGIYGYTF

j_call: TRBJ2-7
v_call: TRBV12-3/TRBV12-4
cdr3_aa: CASSLVLPNEQYF

j_call: TRBJ2-5
v_call: TRBV28
cdr3_aa: CASSPQQPGHLQETQYF

j_call: TRBJ2-1
v_call: TRBV20-1
cdr3_aa: CSARSRGSYNEQFF

j_call: TRBJ1-1
v_call: TRBV2
cdr3_aa: CASSDNTANTEAFF

j_call: TRBJ2-2
v_call: TRBV11-2
cdr3_aa: CASSLTSGGRNTGELFF